The clone carrying this TCR beta chain was seen a handful of times. Its antigen is currently unknown. The data were taken from a study of post-analysis software for immune sequencing data. About the study: Relapsing-remitting, secondary progressive and progressive-relapsing forms made up the multiple sclerosis disease courses.

V was clipped by 5 bases and J by 7 bases, with 14 bases between them. The CDR3 totals 13 residues. Per germline, CDR1 MNHEY and CDR2 SMNVEV (reference sequence). Findings of the study overall: Four or five TRBV segments occurring more often in patients than controls included TRBV5-6, TRBV5-1 and TRBV20-1. Under F measure analysis, samples from one preparation batch co-clustered strongly. There was significantly lower normalized Chao1 diversity in multiple sclerosis patients than in controls.

Incorporated into the TCR beta cDNA libraries were unique molecular identifiers, which served to reduce PCR and sequencing biases. Between roughly 1 and 10 million T cells gave rise to hundreds of thousands of cDNA molecules. TCRdb used MiXCR to reprocess the PCR reads, holding one entry per CDR3 protein. The sample includes about 560,000 distinct CDR3 sequences, about 40% seen only once; the top ten take over 1.5%. Specimen: blood. This clonotype was sampled from a girl under 18 with multiple sclerosis. The rearrangement links TRBV27 to TRBJ1-2, with D possibly TRBD1 on 5 matching bases. The CDR3 protein is CASSPVVGLGYTF. CDR3 nucleotide sequence: TGTGCCAGCAGTCCCGTGGTGGGGCTTGGCTACACCTTC.